This T cell receptor beta chain came from a study of blood T cell repertoires in COVID-19. Study context: Researchers got acute and convalescent COVID-19 samples from the United States, Italy and Spain. The analysed material was cDNA or gDNA that came from T cells, B-cell-depleted T cells, or PBMCs.

Germline loops: CDR1 MDHEN, CDR2 SYDVKM. The trim removed 6 bases at V and 4 bases at J, leaving 7 bases unmatched. The CDR3 runs 14 residues. Per the authors' pipeline: It was from reference gene primer amplification that nucleated cell counts were estimated. The assay was immunoSEQ multiplex PCR, and TCRdb's table has in-frame clones only and misses some. The V and J calls and clone size are taken from that table; D and trimming were inferred from the DNA. The sample has 150,000 to 200,000 clones; 80% to 85% are singletons. The genes are TRBV28 and TRBJ2-7, with 9 bases identical to TRBD1. The sequenced sample consisted of peripheral blood. The sequence derives from a woman older than 75 with active or convalescent COVID-19. The CDR3 region has the DNA TGTGCCAGCAGAACGGGACAGGGAATTTACGAGCAGTACTTC. As protein: CASRTGQGIYEQYF.